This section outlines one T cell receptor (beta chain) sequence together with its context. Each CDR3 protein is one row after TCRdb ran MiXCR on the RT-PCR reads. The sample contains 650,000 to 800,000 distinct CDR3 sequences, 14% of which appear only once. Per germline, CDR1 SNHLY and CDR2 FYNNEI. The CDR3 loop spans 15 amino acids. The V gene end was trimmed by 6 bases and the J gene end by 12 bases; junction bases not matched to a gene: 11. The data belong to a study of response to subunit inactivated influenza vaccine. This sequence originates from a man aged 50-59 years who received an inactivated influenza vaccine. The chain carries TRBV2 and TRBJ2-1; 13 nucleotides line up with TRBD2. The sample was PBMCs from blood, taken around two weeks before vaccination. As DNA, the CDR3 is TGTGCCAGCAGGCCTGGGACTAGCGGGGCGAGGGGGCAGTTCTTC. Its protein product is CASRPGTSGARGQFF.